Presented here are 28 T cell receptor beta chains from one specimen sequenced in a study of control samples from healthy donors and cancer patients. This table comes from immunoSEQ multiplex PCR, and its TCRdb copy is limited to in-frame clones, with some not included. Here the sample spans 90,000 to 150,000 clones, approximately 90% being singletons. Input material: blood. All receptors derive from a woman between 18 and 29 years old in good health.

The chain combines TRBV2 with TRBJ2-2; tentatively, D is TRBD1 (5 bases). Trimming stripped 5 bases from V and 1 base from J, with 11 bases between. This CDR3 region has 15 residues. The germline CDR1 and CDR2 sequences are SNHLY and FYNNEI. This chain's CDR3 is CASSWQGGNTGELFF. In DNA form, the CDR3 reads TGTGCCAGCAGTTGGCAGGGTGGGAACACCGGGGAGCTGTTTTTT.

The rearrangement links TRBV27 to TRBJ2-3; the match to TRBD2 covers 9 bases. Germline V CDR1 and CDR2: MNHEY, SMNVEV (reference sequence). The CDR3 contains 16 residues. With 4 bases clipped from V and 3 bases from J, the junction kept 8 bases outside the gene matches. CDR3 loop: CASSWLAGVSTDTQYF. The CDR3 DNA sequence: TGTGCCAGCAGTTGGTTAGCGGGAGTGAGTACAGATACGCAGTATTTT.

This chain connects TRBV4-1 to TRBJ2-1; perhaps TRBD2 as D (6 bases). CDR1 MGHRA and CDR2 YSYEKL come from the germline V gene. V gave up 0 bases and J gave up 1 base, with 16 bases separating them. There are 18 residues in the CDR3. The CDR3 reads CASSQDRRGRSSYNEQFF. CDR3 sequence (DNA): TGCGCCAGCAGCCAAGATCGGCGGGGTAGGTCATCCTACAATGAGCAGTTCTTC.

The chain couples TRBV7-2 to TRBJ2-1, with D perhaps TRBD1 (5 bases). Germline V gene sequence: CDR1 SGHTA, CDR2 FQGNSA. CDR3 length: 12 amino acids. The V end was cut by 5 bases, the J end by 8 bases, with 10 bases between. The CDR3 DNA follows: TGTGCCAGCAGCACCAGGGTGGATGAGCAGTTCTTC. Protein product: CASSTRVDEQFF.

The CDR3 nucleotides are TGCGCCAGCAGCCATTCGACTAGCGGGAGTTACGAGCAGTACTTC. It encodes CASSHSTSGSYEQYF. J is TRBJ2-7 and V is TRBV4-3; TRBD2 aligns across 12 bases. The germline CDR1 and CDR2 sequences are LGHNA and YSLEER. With 3 bases clipped from V and 4 bases from J, the junction kept 4 bases outside the gene matches. The CDR3 runs to 15 residues.

The CDR3 region has the DNA TGTGCCAGCAGCTTAGAACTAGCGGGAGTCGTCAATGAGCAGTTCTTC. This sequence encodes CASSLELAGVVNEQFF. This chain connects TRBV7-8 to TRBJ2-1, with TRBD2 matching 11 bases. Trimming took 1 base from V and 6 from J; bases not matched to a gene: 5. The CDR3 sequence is 16 residues long. Looked up from germline, CDR1 is SGHVS and CDR2 is FQNEAQ.

In this sample, this clone turned up a few times. This chain connects TRBV5-1 to TRBJ1-1; D gene uncertain. Germline CDR1 SGHRS, CDR2 YFSETQ. Trimming shortened V by 4 bases and J by 3 bases, and 19 bases separated the two germline ends. The CDR3 covers 16 residues. CDR3 coding DNA: TGCGCCAGCAGCCAATCGAGTGGCCCCGGGGACACTGAAGCTTTCTTT. Its translation is CASSQSSGPGDTEAFF.

In the case of this clone: The sample has other DNA sequences that encode this CDR3 too. The V and J genes are TRBV21-1 and TRBJ2-3; the table's D gene call, TRBD2, was not cross checked with the DNA. TRBV21-1 is tagged as a pseudogene. The CDR3 is 19 residues long. This chain's CDR3 is CASSKDLGLLAGGTDTQYF. CDR3 nucleotide sequence: TGTGCCAGCAGCAAAGATTTGGGGCTACTAGCGGGGGGCACAGATACGCAGTATTTT.

This chain links TRBV5-6 with TRBJ2-3, with TRBD2 identical over 10 bases. This CDR3 region has 15 residues. The junction had 6 bases not matched to a gene; V was cut back by 0 bases and J by 8 bases. Germline-derived CDR1 and CDR2 are SGHDT and YYEEEE. The CDR3 DNA reads TGTGCCAGCAGCTTGGGGACTAGCGGCTTTTTTACGCAGTATTTT. Translation: CASSLGTSGFFTQYF.

This chain uses TRBV7-3 with TRBJ2-3, with D tentatively TRBD1 or TRBD2 (6 bases each). Germline CDR1 reads SGHTA; CDR2 reads FQGTGA. V dropped 6 bases and J dropped 5 bases, with 15 bases sitting between them. The CDR3 runs to 14 residues. Written as DNA, the CDR3 is TGTGCCAGCAGTAGCTTAGGGGGGAAAGATACGCAGTATTTT. Translated: CASSSLGGKDTQYF.

V and J are TRBV19 and TRBJ1-2; D uncertain. With 2 bases removed from V and 1 base from J, the gap between germline ends came to 5 bases. This CDR3 is built from 13 residues. Per germline, CDR1 LNHDA and CDR2 SQIVND (reference sequence). CDR3 in amino acids: CASSISINYGYTF. As DNA, the CDR3 is TGTGCCAGTAGTATATCGATTAACTATGGCTACACCTTC.

J is TRBJ1-2 and V is TRBV28; D might be TRBD1 (6 bases). The CDR3 contains 15 residues. From germline, CDR1 is MDHEN and CDR2 SYDVKM. V was cut by 6 bases and J by 4 bases, with 18 bases left in between. CDR3 bases: TGTGCCAGCAGCCTTGGGGGCGGAAGAGTCTATGGCTACACCTTC. Protein: CASSLGGGRVYGYTF.

This sequence joins TRBV7-8 and TRBJ2-1; TRBD2 is a possible D gene (5 bases). The CDR3 spans 16 residues. With 5 bases removed from V and 6 bases from J, the gap between germline ends came to 20 bases. Per germline, CDR1 SGHVS and CDR2 FQNEAQ. In DNA form, the CDR3 reads TGTGCCAGCAGCCCGTCGGAGGCGGCGTCGGGCAATGAGCAGTTCTTC. Residues: CASSPSEAASGNEQFF.

This clone was seen only once. The chain recombines TRBV19 with TRBJ2-3, with D possibly being TRBD1 (5 bases). Germline assignment: CDR1 LNHDA and CDR2 SQIVND (reference sequence). The germline V and J ends were trimmed by 6 bases and 1 base, with 14 bases remaining between them. The CDR3 covers 15 residues. The CDR3 bases are TGTGCCAGTAGCCCAGCGAAAGGGGGCACAGATACGCAGTATTTT. This codes for CASSPAKGGTDTQYF.

The rearrangement uses TRBV7-2 and TRBJ2-5; TRBD2 agrees at 7 bases. V shed 1 base and J 3 bases; nucleotides not matched to a gene: 17. CDR3 size: 19 residues. Germline CDR1 is SGHTA and CDR2 is FQGNSA. CDR3 sequence reads: CASSLEAPLLADNKETQYF. The CDR3, as DNA: TGTGCCAGCAGCTTAGAGGCCCCCCTTCTAGCGGATAACAAAGAGACCCAGTACTTC.

The V and J genes are TRBV3-1 (or the pseudogene TRBV3-2) and TRBJ2-3, with 7 bases fitting TRBD1. Germline lookup yields CDR1 LGHDT and CDR2 YNNKEL (reference sequence). The CDR3 contains 15 residues. With V trimmed by 1 base and J by 2 bases, 3 bases remained unmatched. For the CDR3, the DNA is TGTGCCAGCAGCCAAGGGGGACAGTACACAGATACGCAGTATTTT. Protein sequence: CASSQGGQYTDTQYF.

The rearrangement links TRBV7-2 to TRBJ1-4, with TRBD1 as a possible D gene (5 bases). This CDR3 spans 16 amino acids. The germline V gene encodes CDR1 SGHTA and CDR2 FQGNSA. The germline V and J ends were trimmed by 0 bases and 8 bases, with 16 bases remaining between them. The CDR3 protein is CASSLATQGSAEKLFF. As DNA, the CDR3 is TGTGCCAGCAGCTTAGCGACCCAGGGTTCAGCAGAAAAACTGTTTTTT.

The V call is TRBV9, the J call TRBJ2-2; D is possibly TRBD2 (6 bases). Trimming removed 4 bases at V and 6 bases at J, with 13 bases between. The CDR3 sequence is 14 residues long. CDR1 is SGDLS and CDR2 is YYNGEE in the germline V gene. The DNA of the CDR3 is TGTGCCAGCAGCCCCCCCGGGGGTTCCGGGGAGCTGTTTTTT. Translated: CASSPPGGSGELFF.

The rearrangement joins TRBV10-3 to TRBJ1-2, with 7 bases that match TRBD1. Trimming at V came to 9 bases and at J to 2 bases, leaving 6 bases not matched to a gene. The CDR3 is 13 amino acids. Germline V gene data show CDR1 as ENHRY and CDR2 as SYGVKD. The DNA of the CDR3 is TGTGCCATAACCGGGACAGAGAACTATGGCTACACCTTC. Residues: CAITGTENYGYTF.

This sequence joins TRBV18 and TRBJ2-3; TRBD2 is a possible D gene (6 bases). The CDR3 sequence is 16 residues long. Germline loops: CDR1 KGHSH, CDR2 LQKENI. V lost 3 bases and J lost 0, with 13 bases in between. CDR3 protein: CASSPLSSASTDTQYF. CDR3 coding DNA: TGTGCCAGCTCACCGCTATCTAGCGCTAGCACAGATACGCAGTATTTT.

The rearrangement uses TRBV5-1 and TRBJ2-7, with a tentative D call TRBD2 (5 bases). This CDR3 comprises 14 residues. Trimming stripped 4 bases from V and 0 bases from J, with 11 bases between. Germline V gene lookup returns CDR1 SGHRS and CDR2 YFSETQ. CDR3 loop: CASSPTGTSYEQYF. CDR3 DNA sequence: TGCGCCAGCAGCCCGACGGGAACCTCCTACGAGCAGTACTTC.

This chain joins TRBV5-1 and TRBJ2-7; D remains ambiguous. The length of the CDR3 is 13 residues. Trimming took off 1 base at V and 2 bases at J, with 7 bases between the two ends. Germline V gene data show CDR1 as SGHRS and CDR2 as YFSETQ. Written as DNA, the CDR3 is TGCGCCAGCAGCTTGTACAGAGCCTACGAGCAGTACTTC. Amino acid sequence: CASSLYRAYEQYF. The full variable domain, its missing parts supplied by reference TRBV5-1 and TRBJ2-7, is KAGVTQTPRYLIKTRGQQVTLSCSPISGHRSVSWYQQTPGQGLQFLFEYFSETQRNKGNFPGRFSGRQFSNSRSEMNVSTLELGDSALYLCASSLYRAYEQYFGPGTRLTVT.

The table lists this clone with a count of one. The chain joins TRBV27 to TRBJ1-6; D call uncertain. V gave up 5 bases and J gave up 7 bases, with 21 bases separating them. Germline CDR1 reads MNHEY; CDR2 reads SMNVEV (reference sequence). The CDR3 covers 17 residues. CDR3 residues: CASSPLTAQAANSPLHF. The CDR3 DNA is TGTGCCAGCAGTCCCCTAACAGCCCAGGCCGCCAATTCACCCCTCCACTTT.

The genes are TRBV28 and TRBJ2-1; weak D call: TRBD2 (7 bases). Germline lookup yields CDR1 MDHEN and CDR2 SYDVKM. The CDR3 is 16 amino acids. V was pared by 2 bases and J by 4 bases, with 15 bases between. This chain's CDR3 is CASSLGAGAAYNEQFF. For the CDR3, the DNA is TGTGCCAGCAGTTTAGGGGCGGGGGCAGCGTACAATGAGCAGTTCTTC.

This chain joins TRBV7-2 and TRBJ2-1; 10 bases agree with TRBD2. Unmatched junction bases numbered 8, after V lost 1 base and J lost 2 bases. Germline assignment: CDR1 SGHTA and CDR2 FQGNSA. This CDR3 region has 18 residues. CDR3 DNA: TGTGCCAGCAGCTTAGAGGGACTAGCGTATAATCCCTACAATGAGCAGTTCTTC. Protein product: CASSLEGLAYNPYNEQFF.

This clone was counted only a few times. The chain is built from TRBV9 and TRBJ2-2; 12 bases fit TRBD2. Germline CDR1 and CDR2: SGDLS and YYNGEE. V gave up 2 bases and J gave up 4 bases; unmatched junction bases: 3. This CDR3 is 16 amino acids long. The chain's CDR3 is CASSVTSGGLTGELFF. The CDR3 DNA reads TGTGCCAGCAGCGTGACTAGCGGGGGCCTCACCGGGGAGCTGTTTTTT.

This sequence joins TRBV6-1 and TRBJ1-2; no clear D gene. CDR1 MNHNS and CDR2 SASEGT come from the germline V gene. Trimming took 0 bases from V and 2 from J, leaving 10 bases between them. This CDR3 has 15 residues. The chain's CDR3 is CASSEAWTVNYGYTF. CDR3 bases: TGTGCCAGCAGTGAAGCATGGACGGTAAACTATGGCTACACCTTC.

The chain couples TRBV12-3 or TRBV12-4 to TRBJ1-3; D unresolved. V shed 4 bases and J shed 0 bases, with 4 bases lying between them. The CDR3 consists of 13 residues. As DNA, the CDR3 is TGTGCCAGCAGTTCCTTCTCTGGAAACACCATATATTTT. It translates to CASSSFSGNTIYF.